This entry features one T cell receptor beta chain sequence. Profiled with immunoSEQ multiplex PCR; TCRdb holds only in-frame clones, not every one. The profile shows nearly 750,000 clones, 55% to 75% of them singletons. The data were taken from a study of shared clonotypes between healthy human individuals. The CDR3 runs 15 residues. Per germline, CDR1 SGHDT and CDR2 YYEEEE. V dropped 0 bases and J dropped 9; count of bases not matched to a gene: 3. This clonotype was obtained from a woman aged 30 to 39 in good health. This sequence joins TRBV5-6 and TRBJ2-1, with 13 positions matching TRBD2. The sequencing input was memory CD4+ T cells sorted from blood. As to subset: CD45RA-negative fraction. CDR3 DNA sequence: TGTGCCAGCAGCTTGGGCGGACTAGCGGGAGTTGAGCAGTTCTTC. Encoded protein: CASSLGGLAGVEQFF.